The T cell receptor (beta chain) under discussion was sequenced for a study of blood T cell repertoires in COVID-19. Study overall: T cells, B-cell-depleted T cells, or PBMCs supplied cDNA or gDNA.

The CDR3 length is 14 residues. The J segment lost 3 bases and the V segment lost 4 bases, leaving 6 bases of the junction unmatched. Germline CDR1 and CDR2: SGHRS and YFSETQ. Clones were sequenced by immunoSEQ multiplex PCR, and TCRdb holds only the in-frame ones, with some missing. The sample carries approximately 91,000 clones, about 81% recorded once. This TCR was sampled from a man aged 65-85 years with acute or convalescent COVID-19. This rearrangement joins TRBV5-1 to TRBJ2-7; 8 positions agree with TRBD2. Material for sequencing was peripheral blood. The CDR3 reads CASSRSGNLYEQYF. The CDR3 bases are TGCGCCAGCAGCCGTAGCGGGAATCTCTACGAGCAGTACTTC. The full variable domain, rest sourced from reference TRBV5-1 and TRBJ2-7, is KAGVTQTPRYLIKTRGQQVTLSCSPISGHRSVSWYQQTPGQGLQFLFEYFSETQRNKGNFPGRFSGRQFSNSRSEMNVSTLELGDSALYLCASSRSGNLYEQYFGPGTRLTVT.